These T cell receptor beta chains were read from a single sample in a study of T cells in pancreatic ductal adenocarcinoma. TCRdb keeps only in-frame clones here, not all; method: immunoSEQ multiplex PCR. This sample carries several thousand clones, about nine tenths of them seen once, and the ten largest clones take around 3.3%. Sequencing used PBMCs. The origin of the receptors is a human donor with pancreatic ductal adenocarcinoma. The CDR3 runs from the conserved cysteine through the conserved F or W. D genes are given only for firm matches. Some rows mark clone size as missing; the rest say once, few, many or name a class of expanded clone.

j_call	clone_size	d_call	v_call	cdr3_aa	cdr3_nt
TRBJ2-1	-	TRBD2	TRBV30	CAWSTLAGMDEQFF	TGTGCCTGGAGTACGCTAGCGGGTATGGATGAGCAGTTCTTC
TRBJ2-2	-	-	TRBV28	CASSFRDTGELFF	TGTGCCAGCAGTTTCCGGGACACCGGGGAGCTGTTTTTT
TRBJ1-2	few	-	TRBV28	CASSSFYGYTF	TGTGCCAGCAGTTCTTTCTATGGCTACACCTTC
TRBJ2-1	once	TRBD2	TRBV6-5	CASSLTSSSYNEQFF	TGTGCCAGCAGTTTGACTAGCAGCTCCTACAATGAGCAGTTCTTC
TRBJ2-7	-	TRBD2	TRBV5-1	CASSFRGSGGHDYEQYF	TGCGCCAGCAGCTTCAGGGGGAGCGGGGGGCACGACTACGAGCAGTACTTC
TRBJ1-3	-	TRBD1	TRBV6-6	CASSRPGTGSGNTIYF	TGTGCCAGCAGTCGACCCGGGACAGGGTCTGGAAACACCATATATTTT
TRBJ2-1	-	TRBD2	TRBV28	CASSGLAGGINEQFF	TGTGCCAGCAGTGGACTAGCGGGAGGGATTAATGAGCAGTTCTTC
TRBJ2-5	-	TRBD1	TRBV28	CASSYLQGAVETQYF	TGTGCCAGCAGTTACCTACAGGGGGCGGTTGAGACCCAGTACTTC
TRBJ1-1	-	TRBD1	TRBV2	CASSAPGQGFHMNTEAFF	TGTGCCAGCAGTGCCCCGGGACAGGGGTTTCACATGAACACTGAAGCTTTCTTT
TRBJ1-1	-	-	TRBV5-1	CASSLDLGRSTEAFF	TGCGCCAGCAGCTTGGATCTGGGGCGAAGTACTGAAGCTTTCTTT
TRBJ1-5	few	-	TRBV10-3	CAIRGTEDQPQHF	TGTGCCATCAGGGGGACTGAAGATCAGCCCCAGCATTTT
TRBJ1-4	-	TRBD1	TRBV19	CASSSRTGNEKLFF	TGTGCCAGTAGTTCGAGGACAGGGAATGAAAAACTGTTTTTT
TRBJ1-6	-	-	TRBV11-3	CASSLDARNSPLHF	TGTGCCAGCAGCTTAGATGCCCGGAATTCACCCCTCCACTTT
TRBJ2-7	-	TRBD1	TRBV27	CASSLKGQGWTYEQYF	TGTGCCAGCAGTTTAAAGGGACAGGGTTGGACCTACGAGCAGTACTTC
TRBJ1-1	-	TRBD1	TRBV29-1	CSATGGAEAFF	TGCAGCGCTACAGGGGGGGCTGAAGCTTTCTTT
TRBJ1-5	-	-	TRBV21-1	CASSYCLDRGMGNQPQHF	TGTGCCAGCAGCTACTGCTTGGACAGGGGCATGGGCAATCAGCCCCAGCATTTT
TRBJ1-5	-	-	TRBV2	CASRGEGQPQHF	TGTGCCAGCAGGGGGGAGGGTCAGCCCCAGCATTTT
TRBJ2-3	-	TRBD2	TRBV7-6	CASSLRGGATDTQYF	TGTGCCAGCAGCTTACGCGGGGGGGCCACAGATACGCAGTATTTT
TRBJ2-7	-	TRBD2	TRBV7-2	CASSFAGAGGYEQYF	TGTGCCAGCAGCTTTGCCGGCGCGGGAGGATACGAGCAGTACTTC
TRBJ2-1	once	-	TRBV7-9	CASSLIPGNNEQFF	TGTGCCAGCAGCTTAATACCCGGTAACAATGAGCAGTTCTTC
TRBJ1-4	-	TRBD1	TRBV30	CAGGQGPNEKLFF	TGTGCCGGTGGACAGGGGCCTAATGAAAAACTGTTTTTT
TRBJ2-5	few	TRBD1	TRBV9	CASSTAGTGILGQETQYF	TGTGCCAGCAGCACCGCCGGGACAGGGATTTTAGGCCAAGAGACCCAGTACTTC
TRBJ2-7	-	-	TRBV25-1	CASSPGEDGEQYF	TGTGCCAGCAGTCCTGGGGAGGATGGGGAGCAGTACTTC
TRBJ2-7	-	TRBD2	TRBV7-2	CASSSQAGSSYEQYF	TGTGCCAGCAGCTCCCAAGCGGGAAGCTCCTACGAGCAGTACTTC
TRBJ1-6	-	-	TRBV6-6	CASSYSMGNSPLHF	TGTGCCAGCAGTTACTCGATGGGCAATTCACCCCTCCACTTT
TRBJ2-3	-	TRBD2	TRBV19	CASSIARGLAGANYDTQYF	TGTGCCAGTAGTATAGCACGGGGACTAGCGGGGGCCAACTATGATACGCAGTATTTT
TRBJ2-1	-	TRBD2	TRBV6-5	CASSPTSGGNEQFF	TGTGCCAGCAGTCCAACTAGCGGGGGCAATGAGCAGTTCTTC